A selection of T cell receptor beta chains follows, all from one sample in a study of T-cell reconstitution after alpha-beta-depleted transplantation in children. TCRdb reprocessed the PCR reads with MiXCR, giving one entry per CDR3 protein. The sample yields hundreds of thousands of distinct CDR3 sequences, 23% seen once. The specimen was PBMCs, mostly from graft donor cells, collected 360 days after TCRalphabeta/CD19-depleted stem cell transplant. The receptors derive from a boy under two years old who had a stem cell transplant for acute myeloid leukemia, so the T cells may come from the graft donor. The CDR3 runs from the conserved cysteine through the conserved F or W. A D gene is named only where the DNA matches it firmly. Size tells how often a clone was seen (once, few, many) or the class of an expanded clone, and some rows leave it out.

V	size	D	J	DNA	CDR3
TRBV5-5	few	.	TRBJ2-6	TGTGCCAGCAGCCCTACCGTGACAGTGCTCGGGGCCAACGTCCTGACTTTC	CASSPTVTVLGANVLTF
TRBV7-8	many	.	TRBJ2-3	TGTGCCAGCAGCCCCTTGACAGTCACAGATACGCAGTATTTT	CASSPLTVTDTQYF
TRBV7-3	few	.	TRBJ2-7	TGTGCCAGCAGCTTAAACCCACAGTACGAGCAGTACTTC	CASSLNPQYEQYF
TRBV29-1	many	.	TRBJ2-3	TGCAGCGCCGTGGGTGCAGATACGCAGTATTTT	CSAVGADTQYF
TRBV20-1	few	TRBD1	TRBJ2-6	TGCAGTGCTACGGGACAGGGGGCTGGGGCCAACGTCCTGACTTTC	CSATGQGAGANVLTF
TRBV20-1	.	.	TRBJ1-6	TGCAGTGCTAGCCAGGTCGTTCTAAGATCCGATAATTCACCCCTCCACTTT	CSASQVVLRSDNSPLHF
TRBV6-5	.	.	TRBJ1-3	TGTGCCAGCAGTTACTCGTCAGCCTCTGGAAACACCATATATTTT	CASSYSSASGNTIYF
TRBV6-6	.	.	TRBJ2-2	TGTGCCAGCAGTTACTCCTGGGAGCTGTTTTTT	CASSYSWELFF
TRBV20-1	many	.	TRBJ1-5	TGCAGTGCTAGAAGGGGAGTCGATCAGCCCCAGCATTTT	CSARRGVDQPQHF
TRBV5-1	.	TRBD1	TRBJ2-7	TGCGCCAGCAGCTTAGGACAGGAACCCTACGAGCAGTACTTC	CASSLGQEPYEQYF
TRBV27	.	.	TRBJ2-1	TGTGCCAGCAGTTTCCAAATGATGGACAGCAATGAGCAGTTCTTC	CASSFQMMDSNEQFF
TRBV5-5	.	.	TRBJ2-2	TGTGCCAGCAGCTTGTGGGGGGGCATAGACACCGGGGAGCTGTTTTTT	CASSLWGGIDTGELFF
TRBV5-1	many	TRBD1	TRBJ2-4	TGCGCCAGCAGCACTACAGGGGACAAAAACATTCAGTACTTC	CASSTTGDKNIQYF
TRBV12-3/TRBV12-4	few	TRBD2	TRBJ2-1	TGTGCCAGCAGGCCGGGGACTAGCGGGGGGGCCTCCTACAATGAGCAGTTCTTC	CASRPGTSGGASYNEQFF